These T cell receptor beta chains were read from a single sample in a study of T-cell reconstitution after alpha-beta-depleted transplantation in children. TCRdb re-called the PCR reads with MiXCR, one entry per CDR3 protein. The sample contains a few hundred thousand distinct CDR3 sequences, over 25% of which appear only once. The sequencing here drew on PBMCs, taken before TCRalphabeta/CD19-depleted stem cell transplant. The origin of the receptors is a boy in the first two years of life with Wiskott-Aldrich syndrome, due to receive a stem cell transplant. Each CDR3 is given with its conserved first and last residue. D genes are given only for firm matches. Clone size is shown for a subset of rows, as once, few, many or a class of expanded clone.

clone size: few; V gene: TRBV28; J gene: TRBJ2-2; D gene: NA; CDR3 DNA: TGTGCCAGCAGTCCGTGGCGGTGGGGGGAGGCCGGGGAGCTGTTTTTT; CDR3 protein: CASSPWRWGEAGELFF
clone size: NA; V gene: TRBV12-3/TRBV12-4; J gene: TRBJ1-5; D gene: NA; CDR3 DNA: TGTGCCAGCAGTTTATGGGGAGTCGGCAATCAGCCCCAGCATTTT; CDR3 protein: CASSLWGVGNQPQHF
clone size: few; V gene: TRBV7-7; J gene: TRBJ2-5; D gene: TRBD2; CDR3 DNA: TGTGCCAGCAGCTTAGGGCTAGCGGGAGTGCGAGAGACCCAGTACTTC; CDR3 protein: CASSLGLAGVRETQYF
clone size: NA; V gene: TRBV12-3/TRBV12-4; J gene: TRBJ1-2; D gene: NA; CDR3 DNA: TGTGCCAGCAGCCCCACAGGGCACGGGAGGAATGGCTACACCTTC; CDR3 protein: CASSPTGHGRNGYTF
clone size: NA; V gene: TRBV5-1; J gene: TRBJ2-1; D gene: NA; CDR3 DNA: TGCGCCAGCAGCTTGGGGGACCGGGGTGAGCAGTTCTTC; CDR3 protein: CASSLGDRGEQFF
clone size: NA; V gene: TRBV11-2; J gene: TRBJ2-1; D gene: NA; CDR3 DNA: TGTGCCAGCAGCCCGGACCCTCTCGGAGAGCAGTTCTTC; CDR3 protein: CASSPDPLGEQFF
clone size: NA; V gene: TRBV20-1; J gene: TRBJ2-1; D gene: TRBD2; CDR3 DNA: TGCAGTGCTAGATATAGCGGGGGGCAGTTCTTC; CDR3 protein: CSARYSGGQFF
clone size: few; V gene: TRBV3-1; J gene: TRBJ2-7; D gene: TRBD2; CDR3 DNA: TGTGCCAGCAGCCGATCGGGAGGGGCCGGGGGCTCCTACGAGCAGTACTTC; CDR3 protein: CASSRSGGAGGSYEQYF
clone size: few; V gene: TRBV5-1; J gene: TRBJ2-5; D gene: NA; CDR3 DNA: TGCGCCAGCAGCTTCGGAGTCGGTATTTACGTGGAGACCCAGTACTTC; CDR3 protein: CASSFGVGIYVETQYF
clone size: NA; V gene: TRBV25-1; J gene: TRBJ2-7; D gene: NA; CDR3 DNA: TGTGCCAGCAGGGGCACAGGGTTCGGCGAGCAGTACTTC; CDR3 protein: CASRGTGFGEQYF
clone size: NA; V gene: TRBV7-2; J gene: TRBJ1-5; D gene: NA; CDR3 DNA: TGTGCCAGCAGCTTACAGGACCGGGACTCGGGCAATCAGCCCCAGCATTTT; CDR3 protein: CASSLQDRDSGNQPQHF
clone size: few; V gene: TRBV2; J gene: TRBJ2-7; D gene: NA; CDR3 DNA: TGTGCCAGCAGATGGACGTACTCCTACGAGCAGTACTTC; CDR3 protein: CASRWTYSYEQYF
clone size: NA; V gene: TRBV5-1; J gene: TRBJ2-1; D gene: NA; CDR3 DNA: TGCGCCAGCAGGGAGGGGGTAAATGAGCAGTTCTTC; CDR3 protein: CASREGVNEQFF
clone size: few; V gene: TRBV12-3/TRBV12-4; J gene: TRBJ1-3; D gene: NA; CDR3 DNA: TGTGCCAGCGGAACCTCACGCACCATATATTTT; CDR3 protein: CASGTSRTIYF
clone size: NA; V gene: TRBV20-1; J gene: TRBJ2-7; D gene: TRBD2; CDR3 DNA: TGCAGTGCTAGCCCTAGCGGGAGGTTATGGGAGCAGTACTTC; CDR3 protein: CSASPSGRLWEQYF
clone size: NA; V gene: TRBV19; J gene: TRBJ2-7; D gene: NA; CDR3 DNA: TGTGCCAGTAGACTTCTTGGACGGGACCCCGAGGGCGAGCAGTACTTC; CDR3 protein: CASRLLGRDPEGEQYF
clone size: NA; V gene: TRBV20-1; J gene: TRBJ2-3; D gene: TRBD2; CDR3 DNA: TGCAGTGCTGGAGGGACTAGGGCCACAGATACGCAGTATTTT; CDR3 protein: CSAGGTRATDTQYF
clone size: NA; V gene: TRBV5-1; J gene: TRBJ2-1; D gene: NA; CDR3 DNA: TGCGCCAGCAGCTTGGCGCTTGTTAGTGAGCAGTTCTTC; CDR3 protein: CASSLALVSEQFF
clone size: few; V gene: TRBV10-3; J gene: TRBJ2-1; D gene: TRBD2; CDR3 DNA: TGTGCCATCAGTGAGTCTCGGCCGACTAGCGGGGCCTACAATGAGCAGTTCTTC; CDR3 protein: CAISESRPTSGAYNEQFF